The sequence of this T cell receptor (beta chain) was determined in a study of cytomegalovirus exposure and HLA in healthy donors. PCR employed 60 Vbeta and 13 Jbeta primers. Sequencing was performed with immunoSEQ multiplex PCR; in TCRdb, only in-frame clones are kept and a portion is missing. The sample holds some 120,000 clones, roughly four fifths seen once. The receptor's source is a woman between 18 and 29 years old in good health and CMV-seronegative. Sequencing input: PBMCs.

Here the CDR3 reads CASRSSGRPYEQYF. CDR3 nucleotides: TGTGCCAGCAGGTCCTCAGGCAGGCCTTACGAGCAGTACTTC. The rearrangement links TRBV6-5 to TRBJ2-7; D ambiguous. Germline CDR1 and CDR2: MNHEY and SVGAGI. The CDR3 totals 14 residues. Trimming shortened V by 6 bases and J by 4 bases, and 16 bases separated the two germline ends.